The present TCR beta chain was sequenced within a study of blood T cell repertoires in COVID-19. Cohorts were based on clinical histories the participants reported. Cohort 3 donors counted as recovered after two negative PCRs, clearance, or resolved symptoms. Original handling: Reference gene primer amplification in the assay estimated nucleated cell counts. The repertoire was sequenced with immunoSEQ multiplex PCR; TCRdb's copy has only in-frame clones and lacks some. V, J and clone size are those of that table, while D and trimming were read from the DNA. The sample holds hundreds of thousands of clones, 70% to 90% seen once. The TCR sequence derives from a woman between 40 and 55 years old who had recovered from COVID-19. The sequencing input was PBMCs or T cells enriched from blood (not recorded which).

CDR3 region: CASRLAGRGRSSYEQYF. The CDR3 DNA is TGTGCAAGTCGCTTAGCGGGGAGGGGAAGGAGCTCCTACGAGCAGTACTTC. The rearrangement uses TRBV12-2 and TRBJ2-7; TRBD2, the table's D call, lacks a check against the DNA. TRBV12-2 is described as a pseudogene. The CDR3 sequence is 17 residues long.